These 29 T cell receptor beta chains originate from one sample sequenced in a study of blood T cell repertoires in COVID-19. Measured with immunoSEQ multiplex PCR; TCRdb has only the in-frame clones, and not every one. This table has about 180,000 clones, about 72% appearing once. Sequenced sample: PBMCs or T cells enriched from blood (not recorded which). Receptors were obtained from a woman aged 45-60 years who had recovered from COVID-19.

This chain links TRBV10-2 with TRBJ1-1; D is perhaps TRBD1 (5 bases). V dropped 6 bases and J dropped 1 base, with 12 bases sitting between them. This CDR3 comprises 14 residues. The germline V gene encodes CDR1 WSHSY and CDR2 SAAADI. CDR3 nucleotide sequence: TGCGCCAGCAGCAAGGAGACAGAGAACACTGAAGCTTTCTTT. It translates to CASSKETENTEAFF.

The chain's CDR3 is CASSPGGMNTEAFF. The CDR3 region has the DNA TGTGCCAGCAGTCCAGGGGGGATGAACACTGAAGCTTTCTTT. V is TRBV28 and J is TRBJ1-1; 7 bases line up with TRBD1. CDR1 and CDR2 from the germline V gene are MDHEN and SYDVKM. The CDR3 contains 14 residues. After removal of 5 bases from V and 0 bases from J, the junction contained 3 bases not matched to a gene.

The V gene is TRBV29-1, the J gene TRBJ2-1; 11 nucleotides match TRBD2. The CDR3 runs to 14 residues. V was pared by 4 bases and J by 2 bases, with 1 base of the junction left unmatched. CDR1 is SQVTM, CDR2 ANQGSEA, per germline. The CDR3 DNA follows: TGCAGCGTTGTAGCGGGAGGGCCCTACAATGAGCAGTTCTTC. It codes for CSVVAGGPYNEQFF.

This clone has a count of ten or more. The chain employs TRBV29-1 and TRBJ2-2; perhaps TRBD1 as D (6 bases). Germline assignment: CDR1 SQVTM and CDR2 ANQGSEA. V shed 0 bases and J shed 4 bases, with 12 bases lying between them. The CDR3 has 15 residues. The CDR3 here is CSVEDPGRGTGELFF. In nucleotides, the CDR3 is TGCAGCGTTGAAGATCCGGGCAGGGGCACCGGGGAGCTGTTTTTT.

The chain uses TRBV18 and TRBJ1-5, with 8 bases lining up with TRBD1. This CDR3 region has 13 residues. Germline V gene lookup returns CDR1 KGHSH and CDR2 LQKENI. Trimming at V came to 3 bases and at J to 5 bases, leaving 0 bases not matched to a gene. The CDR3 nucleotides read TGTGCCAGCTCACCGGACAGGGATCAGCCCCAGCATTTT. Translation: CASSPDRDQPQHF.

The rearrangement links TRBV6-5 to TRBJ2-7, with 9 bases lining up with TRBD2. The germline V gene has CDR1 MNHEY and CDR2 SVGAGI. The CDR3 is 13 amino acids. With V trimmed by 6 bases and J by 6 bases, 6 bases remained unmatched. In DNA, the CDR3 is TGTGCCAGCAGGGCGGGAGGGGAGTCCGAGCAGTACTTC. It codes for CASRAGGESEQYF.

The chain links TRBV5-4 to TRBJ2-2, with D maybe TRBD2 (6 bases). CDR3 length: 18 amino acids. V lost 0 bases and J lost 2, with 17 bases in between. Germline values: CDR1 SGHNT, CDR2 YYREEE (reference sequence). Here the CDR3 reads CASSLDAGSAPNTGELFF. The CDR3 coding sequence is TGTGCCAGCAGCTTGGATGCCGGGAGCGCCCCCAACACCGGGGAGCTGTTTTTT.

A few counts support this clone. The rearrangement links TRBV19 to TRBJ2-7; D unclear. The CDR3 length is 11 residues. The germline V and J ends were trimmed by 6 bases and 4 bases, with 7 bases remaining between them. Germline lookup yields CDR1 LNHDA and CDR2 SQIVND (reference sequence). CDR3 amino acids: CASRRNYEQYF. CDR3 in DNA: TGTGCCAGTAGGAGGAATTACGAGCAGTACTTC.

This sequence joins TRBV19 and TRBJ1-5, with D uncertain. Germline V gives CDR1 LNHDA, CDR2 SQIVND (reference sequence). The CDR3 is made up of 15 amino acids. Deletions cut 3 bases from V and 5 bases from J, with 14 bases between. CDR3 in amino acids: CASSIVRGGDQPQHF. The DNA for the CDR3 is TGTGCCAGTAGTATTGTTAGAGGAGGCGATCAGCCCCAGCATTTT.

The V gene is TRBV27, the J gene TRBJ1-4; 7 nucleotides align to TRBD1. The CDR3 extends over 16 amino acids. With 8 bases clipped from V and 7 bases from J, the junction kept 16 bases outside the gene matches. Germline CDR1 is MNHEY and CDR2 is SMNVEV (reference sequence). The CDR3 region is CASSDYGDSSGEKLFF. The DNA of the CDR3 is TGTGCCAGCTCTGATTACGGGGACAGTTCTGGTGAAAAACTGTTTTTT. The full variable domain, completed using reference TRBV27 and TRBJ1-4, is EAQVTQNPRYLITVTGKKLTVTCSQNMNHEYMSWYRQDPGLGLRQIYYSMNVEVTDKGDVPEGYKVSRKEKRNFPLILESPSPNQTSLYFCASSDYGDSSGEKLFFGSGTQLSVL.

This clone came up once. The rearrangement links TRBV5-1 to TRBJ2-5, with 9 bases identical to TRBD2. This CDR3 is 16 amino acids long. V was pared by 3 bases and J by 5 bases, with 11 bases of the junction left unmatched. Germline CDR1 SGHRS, CDR2 YFSETQ. CDR3 sequence: CASSSAPAGGGETQYF. For the CDR3, the DNA is TGCGCCAGCAGCTCGGCCCCAGCGGGAGGAGGGGAGACCCAGTACTTC.

V gene TRBV6-6 combines with J gene TRBJ2-7; a weak D match, TRBD1 (5 bases). The length of the CDR3 is 16 residues. Trimming removed 6 bases at V and 3 bases at J, with 21 bases between. CDR1 and CDR2 (germline): MNHNY, SVGAGI (reference sequence). CDR3 DNA sequence: TGTGCCAGCAGCAAGACGTCGGGTCTAGGGGACTACGAGCAGTACTTC. Residues: CASSKTSGLGDYEQYF.

This sequence joins TRBV28 and TRBJ1-4; D perhaps matches TRBD1 (6 bases). There are 13 residues in the CDR3. V gave up 5 bases and J gave up 10 bases, with 14 bases separating them. CDR1 and CDR2 from the germline V gene are MDHEN and SYDVKM. The CDR3 is CASSRTALGKLFF. DNA for the CDR3: TGTGCCAGCAGTCGGACAGCTCTTGGAAAACTGTTTTTT. Full variable domain (rest looked up from reference TRBV28 and TRBJ1-4): DVKVTQSSRYLVKRTGEKVFLECVQDMDHENMFWYRQDPGLGLRLIYFSYDVKMKEKGDIPEGYSVSREKKERFSLILESASTNQTSMYLCASSRTALGKLFFGSGTQLSVL.

About this clone itself: Additional DNA sequences in this sample encode the identical CDR3. V gene TRBV28 combines with J gene TRBJ1-2, with a possible D match to TRBD1 (5 bases). The CDR3 consists of 13 residues. V was clipped by 2 bases and J by 4 bases, with 8 bases between them. CDR1 and CDR2 from the germline V gene are MDHEN and SYDVKM. The CDR3 region is CASSLGGSYGYTF. CDR3 in DNA: TGTGCCAGCAGTTTAGGGGGGTCCTATGGCTACACCTTC.

CDR3 amino acids: CASSTIAGGEKLFF. CDR3 coding DNA: TGTGCCAGTAGTACCATAGCTGGGGGGGAAAAACTGTTTTTT. This rearrangement joins TRBV19 to TRBJ1-4; D perhaps matches TRBD1 (5 bases). The CDR3 length is 14 residues. V lost 4 bases and J lost 8, with 14 bases in between. Germline CDR1 LNHDA, CDR2 SQIVND (reference sequence).

J is TRBJ2-1 and V is TRBV11-2; D remains ambiguous. CDR3 length: 17 residues. Germline V gives CDR1 SGHAT, CDR2 FQNNGV. V was pared by 4 bases and J by 0 bases, with 16 bases between. The CDR3 DNA is TGTGCCAGCAGCTCCCCCCTACCCCTGAGCTCCTACAATGAGCAGTTCTTC. Translation: CASSSPLPLSSYNEQFF.

This chain links TRBV28 with TRBJ2-7, with 13 nucleotides matching TRBD2. This CDR3 has 18 residues. The junction had 12 bases not matched to a gene; V was cut back by 7 bases and J by 0 bases. Germline V CDR1 and CDR2: MDHEN, SYDVKM. CDR3 DNA sequence: TGTGCCAGCATAAGCGGACTAGCGGGAGCGAGGGGCTCCTACGAGCAGTACTTC. Translation: CASISGLAGARGSYEQYF.

The gene calls are TRBV2 and TRBJ2-3; 11 nucleotides line up with TRBD1. Germline CDR1 is SNHLY and CDR2 is FYNNEI. This CDR3 is built from 19 residues. Unmatched junction bases numbered 14, after V lost 6 bases and J lost 0 bases. The CDR3 nucleotides are TGTGCCAGCAGGGTCGGACAGGGGGCGGGTGCCTCTAGCACAGATACGCAGTATTTT. Translated, it gives CASRVGQGAGASSTDTQYF.

The V gene is TRBV7-8, the J gene TRBJ2-3, with 9 bases that match TRBD1. The V and J ends lost 5 bases and 3 bases, in that order; junction bases with no gene match: 12. From germline, CDR1 is SGHVS and CDR2 FQNEAQ. The CDR3 is made up of 17 amino acids. The CDR3 nucleotides are TGTGCCAGCAGCCTCGTCGCCGGGACAGGGAAAACAGATACGCAGTATTTT. Amino acid sequence: CASSLVAGTGKTDTQYF.

The gene calls are TRBV5-5 and TRBJ2-7, with D possibly TRBD2 on 6 matching bases. Germline CDR1 reads SGHKS; CDR2 reads YYEKEE (reference sequence). Trimming pared 3 bases from V and 1 base from J, leaving 17 bases between. The CDR3 spans 16 residues. The chain's CDR3 is CASSSLRGGTSYEQYF. CDR3 sequence (DNA): TGTGCCAGCAGCTCTTTGAGGGGCGGGACTTCCTACGAGCAGTACTTC.

The chain is built from TRBV7-2 and TRBJ1-1; D unclear. The CDR3 is 13 amino acids. V lost 2 bases and J 3 bases, leaving 7 bases between the germline ends. Germline V gene data show CDR1 as SGHTA and CDR2 as FQGNSA. The CDR3 DNA follows: TGTGCCAGCAGCTTATTATCGGACACTGAAGCTTTCTTT. Its translation: CASSLLSDTEAFF. Full variable domain (remainder filled in from reference TRBV7-2 and TRBJ1-1): GAGVSQSPSNKVTEKGKDVELRCDPISGHTALYWYRQSLGQGLEFLIYFQGNSAPDKSGLPSDRFSAERTGGSVSTLTIQRTQQEDSAVYLCASSLLSDTEAFFGQGTRLTVV.

The chain has TRBV2 and TRBJ2-1; a weak D match, TRBD2 (5 bases). Trimming removed 3 bases at V and 7 bases at J, with 10 bases between. CDR1 and CDR2 from the germline V gene are SNHLY and FYNNEI. The CDR3 is made up of 13 amino acids. This CDR3 reads CASSDGMGNEQFF. Written as DNA, the CDR3 is TGTGCCAGCAGTGACGGGATGGGGAATGAGCAGTTCTTC.

The chain carries TRBV9 and TRBJ1-1; unclear D gene. V was shortened by 0 bases and J by 4 bases, with 10 bases between the two germline ends. There are 14 residues in the CDR3. Germline CDR1 reads SGDLS; CDR2 reads YYNGEE. The CDR3 here is CASSVGGLVTEAFF. The CDR3 region has the DNA TGTGCCAGCAGCGTAGGAGGGTTGGTCACTGAAGCTTTCTTT.

The gene calls are TRBV12-3 or TRBV12-4 and TRBJ2-7; D is unclear. The CDR3 has 12 amino acids. Trimming stripped 2 bases from V and 4 bases from J, with 6 bases between. CDR3 DNA: TGTGCCAGCAGTTTAACCAGATACGAGCAGTACTTC. Translation: CASSLTRYEQYF.

The chain is built from TRBV10-3 and TRBJ1-2; 10 bases are shared with TRBD1. CDR3 length equals 14 residues. Germline V gene data show CDR1 as ENHRY and CDR2 as SYGVKD. V lost 7 bases and J lost 4; bases outside the gene matches: 6. CDR3: CAITQGQGSYGYTF. The CDR3 nucleotides are TGTGCCATCACTCAGGGACAGGGGAGCTATGGCTACACCTTC.

The gene calls are TRBV28 and TRBJ2-1; the match to TRBD1 covers 8 bases. V was clipped by 5 bases and J by 4 bases; unmatched bases: 4. Per the germline V gene, CDR1 is MDHEN and CDR2 is SYDVKM. The CDR3 spans 14 residues. The CDR3 nucleotides are TGTGCCAGCAGTCGAGACAGGGGATACAATGAGCAGTTCTTC. Its protein product is CASSRDRGYNEQFF.

The CDR3 region is CATLYREDRGENSPLHF. The CDR3 DNA reads TGTGCCACCCTATACCGGGAGGACAGGGGCGAAAATTCACCCCTCCACTTT. V is TRBV3-1 (or the pseudogene TRBV3-2) and J is TRBJ1-6; TRBD1 agrees at 9 bases. Germline-derived CDR1 and CDR2 are LGHDT and YNNKEL (reference sequence). J lost 7 bases, V lost 10 bases, and 17 bases had no gene match. The CDR3 length is 17 residues.

This sequence joins TRBV5-4 and TRBJ2-3; TRBD2 aligns across 12 bases. This CDR3 has 16 amino acids. V gave up 2 bases and J gave up 6 bases; unmatched junction bases: 7. CDR1 is SGHNT and CDR2 is YYREEE in the germline V gene (reference sequence). The CDR3 bases are TGTGCCAGCAGCTTTCCTAGCGGGAGGGCCGGGGATACGCAGTATTTT. Translating it yields CASSFPSGRAGDTQYF.

The rearrangement joins TRBV3-1 (or the pseudogene TRBV3-2) to TRBJ1-2, with 9 bases lining up with TRBD1. Per the germline V gene, CDR1 is LGHDT and CDR2 is YNNKEL (reference sequence). The CDR3 is 15 residues long. V shed 2 bases, J shed 5 bases, and the junction held 6 bases outside the gene matches. CDR3: CASSQRGGTGYGYTF. The CDR3, as DNA: TGTGCCAGCAGCCAACGCGGCGGGACAGGGTATGGCTACACCTTC.